This record looks at one TCR beta chain sequence and its context. Its target is unknown. The germline V gene has CDR1 SNHLY and CDR2 FYNNEI. V lost 6 bases, J lost 6 bases, and 23 bases lay in between. The CDR3 has 16 amino acids. Sequencing was performed with immunoSEQ multiplex PCR; in TCRdb, only in-frame clones are kept and a portion is missing. The sample contains some 680,000 clones, 60% to 75% of which appear only once. The data were taken from a study of shared clonotypes between healthy human individuals. Study-level points and caveats: Clonotype sharing across a few donors was observed for roughly 5% of naive CD4 clonotypes.

Sequenced input: memory CD4+ T cells sorted from blood. Indicated subset: CD45RA-negative fraction. The source is a woman younger than 45 in good health. The chain uses TRBV2 and TRBJ1-2; perhaps TRBD1 as D (5 bases). Here the CDR3 reads CASRARGMGGENGYTF. DNA for the CDR3: TGTGCCAGCAGGGCACGCGGGATGGGGGGGGAGAATGGCTACACCTTC.